Presented here are 11 T cell receptor beta chains from one specimen sequenced in a study of Ad26.COV2.S vaccination and SARS-CoV-2 variants. Profiled with immunoSEQ multiplex PCR; TCRdb holds only in-frame clones, not every one. The sample records about 460,000 clones, around 89% being singletons. Treatment meaning: about 20 received Ad26.COV2.S at low or high dose, single or two shots; about 5 received placebo; per-sample allocation not given. Each sample was drawn 63 days after the first injection (of vaccine or placebo). The sequencing here drew on peripheral blood, taken in a trial of Ad26.COV2.S vaccine versus placebo. All receptors come from a person aged 18 to 59 who received the Ad26.COV2.S COVID-19 vaccine or a placebo.

This clone has more than one count but fewer than ten. The genes are TRBV11-2 and TRBJ2-7, with 7 nucleotides matching TRBD1. Losses at the gene ends were 6 bases for V and 1 base for J; bases not matched to a gene: 6. Per the germline V gene, CDR1 is SGHAT and CDR2 is FQNNGV. The CDR3 is made up of 14 amino acids. The CDR3: CASSSTGRSYEQYF. The CDR3, as DNA: TGTGCCAGCAGTTCGACAGGGCGTTCCTACGAGCAGTACTTC.

The gene calls are TRBV3-1 (or the pseudogene TRBV3-2) and TRBJ1-1; no clear D gene. Trimming shortened V by 1 base and J by 1 base, and 13 bases separated the two germline ends. Germline loops: CDR1 LGHDT, CDR2 YNNKEL (reference sequence). The CDR3 has 16 amino acids. The CDR3: CASSQAVVGTNTEAFF. Written as DNA, the CDR3 is TGTGCCAGCAGCCAAGCGGTGGTCGGAACGAACACTGAAGCTTTCTTT.

The genes are TRBV11-2 and TRBJ2-7; D call uncertain. This CDR3 spans 14 amino acids. Germline CDR1 SGHAT, CDR2 FQNNGV. V was trimmed by 1 base and J by 1 base, leaving 8 bases between them. CDR3 DNA sequence: TGTGCCAGCAGCTTAGTGGGCTCGTCCTACGAGCAGTACTTC. This codes for CASSLVGSSYEQYF.

The chain links TRBV29-1 to TRBJ2-5; 8 nucleotides agree with TRBD2. This CDR3 spans 14 amino acids. Trimming took 7 bases from V and 5 from J; bases not matched to a gene: 12. In germline, CDR1 is SQVTM, CDR2 ANQGSEA. CDR3 protein: CSASSGLAVETQYF. For the CDR3, the DNA is TGCAGCGCATCTTCCGGACTAGCAGTTGAGACCCAGTACTTC.

The J gene is TRBJ2-2, the V gene TRBV2; 9 bases are shared with TRBD2. J lost 8 bases, V lost 6 bases, and 10 bases had no gene match. CDR1 and CDR2 from the germline V gene are SNHLY and FYNNEI. CDR3 length: 15 amino acids. The CDR3 bases are TGTGCCAGCAGAGGTACGGGACTAGCAGCTGGGGAGCTGTTTTTT. Its protein product is CASRGTGLAAGELFF.

The CDR3 region has the DNA TGTGCCAGCAGCTTATGGGTGAGGGCCACCTCGAGAGATACGCAGTATTTT. Its translation is CASSLWVRATSRDTQYF. The chain employs TRBV11-2 and TRBJ2-3; a possible D gene is TRBD2 (5 bases). Germline V lookup: CDR1 SGHAT, CDR2 FQNNGV. The V end was cut by 2 bases, the J end by 5 bases, with 20 bases between. The CDR3 runs to 17 residues.

The chain's CDR3 is CASSLRWGATNEKLFF. The CDR3 nucleotides are TGTGCCAGCAGCTTAAGATGGGGGGCAACTAATGAAAAACTGTTTTTT. V gene TRBV11-2 combines with J gene TRBJ1-4; weak D call: TRBD1 (5 bases). Per the germline V gene, CDR1 is SGHAT and CDR2 is FQNNGV. The V end was cut by 2 bases, the J end by 0 bases, with 10 bases between. The CDR3 has 16 residues.

The chain employs TRBV7-9 and TRBJ1-6, with TRBD1 identical over 7 bases. The CDR3 is 16 residues long. V shed 2 bases and J 7 bases; nucleotides not matched to a gene: 8. CDR1 is SEHNR and CDR2 is FQNEAQ in the germline V gene (reference sequence). The CDR3 loop is CASSLRTGSVNSPLHF. CDR3 sequence (DNA): TGTGCCAGCAGCTTAAGGACAGGCTCCGTCAATTCACCCCTCCACTTT.

The chain is built from TRBV6-5 and TRBJ1-6; D is possibly TRBD1 (5 bases). V was pared by 0 bases and J by 8 bases, with 11 bases between. This CDR3 spans 15 amino acids. Germline CDR1 and CDR2: MNHEY and SVGAGI. DNA of the CDR3: TGTGCCAGCAGTTACTCGTACAGAGGGGATTCACCCCTCCACTTT. It yields the protein CASSYSYRGDSPLHF.

The sample holds a few counts of this clone. This chain joins TRBV28 and TRBJ2-7; D unclear. V was pared by 6 bases and J by 3 bases, with 18 bases between. Germline lookup yields CDR1 MDHEN and CDR2 SYDVKM. The CDR3 extends over 15 amino acids. The CDR3 coding sequence is TGTGCCAGCAGCCTTAAAGGATTAAGGGACTACGAGCAGTACTTC. Translating gives CASSLKGLRDYEQYF. Combining the CDR3 with reference TRBV28 and TRBJ2-7 gives the whole variable domain DVKVTQSSRYLVKRTGEKVFLECVQDMDHENMFWYRQDPGLGLRLIYFSYDVKMKEKGDIPEGYSVSREKKERFSLILESASTNQTSMYLCASSLKGLRDYEQYFGPGTRLTVT.

This chain uses TRBV18 with TRBJ1-1; 8 bases are shared with TRBD1. Per germline, CDR1 KGHSH and CDR2 LQKENI. J was trimmed by 1 base and V by 4 bases; bases with no gene match: 8. The CDR3 is made up of 16 amino acids. CDR3 nucleotide sequence: TGTGCCAGCTCACGCACCAGGGGGCTCAGGAACACTGAAGCTTTCTTT. Its translation: CASSRTRGLRNTEAFF.